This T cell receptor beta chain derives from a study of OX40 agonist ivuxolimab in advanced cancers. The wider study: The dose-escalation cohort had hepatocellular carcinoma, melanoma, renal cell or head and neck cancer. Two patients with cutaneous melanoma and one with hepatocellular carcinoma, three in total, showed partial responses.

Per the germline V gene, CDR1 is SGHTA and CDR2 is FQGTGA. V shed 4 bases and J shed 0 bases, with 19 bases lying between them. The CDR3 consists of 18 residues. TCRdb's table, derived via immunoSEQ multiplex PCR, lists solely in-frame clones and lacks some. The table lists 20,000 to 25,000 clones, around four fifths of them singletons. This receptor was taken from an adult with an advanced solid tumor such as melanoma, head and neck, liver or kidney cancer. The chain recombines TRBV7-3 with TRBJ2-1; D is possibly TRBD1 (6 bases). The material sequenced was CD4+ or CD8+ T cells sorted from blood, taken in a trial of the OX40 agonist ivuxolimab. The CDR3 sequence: CASSSYVRGLTSYNEQFF. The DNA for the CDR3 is TGTGCCAGCAGCTCATACGTCAGGGGCCTCACCTCCTACAATGAGCAGTTCTTC.